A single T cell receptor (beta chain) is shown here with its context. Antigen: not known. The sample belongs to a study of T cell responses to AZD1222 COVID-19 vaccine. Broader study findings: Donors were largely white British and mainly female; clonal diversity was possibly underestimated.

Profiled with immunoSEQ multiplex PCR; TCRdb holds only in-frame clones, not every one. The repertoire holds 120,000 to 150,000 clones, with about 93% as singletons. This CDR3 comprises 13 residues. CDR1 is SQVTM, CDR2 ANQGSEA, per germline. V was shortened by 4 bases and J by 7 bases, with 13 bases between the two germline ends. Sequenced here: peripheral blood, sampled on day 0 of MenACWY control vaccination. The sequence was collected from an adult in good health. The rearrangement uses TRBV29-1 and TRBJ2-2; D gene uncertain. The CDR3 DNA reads TGCAGCGTTGTCCGATCGTTAGGCGGGGAGCTGTTTTTT. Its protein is CSVVRSLGGELFF.